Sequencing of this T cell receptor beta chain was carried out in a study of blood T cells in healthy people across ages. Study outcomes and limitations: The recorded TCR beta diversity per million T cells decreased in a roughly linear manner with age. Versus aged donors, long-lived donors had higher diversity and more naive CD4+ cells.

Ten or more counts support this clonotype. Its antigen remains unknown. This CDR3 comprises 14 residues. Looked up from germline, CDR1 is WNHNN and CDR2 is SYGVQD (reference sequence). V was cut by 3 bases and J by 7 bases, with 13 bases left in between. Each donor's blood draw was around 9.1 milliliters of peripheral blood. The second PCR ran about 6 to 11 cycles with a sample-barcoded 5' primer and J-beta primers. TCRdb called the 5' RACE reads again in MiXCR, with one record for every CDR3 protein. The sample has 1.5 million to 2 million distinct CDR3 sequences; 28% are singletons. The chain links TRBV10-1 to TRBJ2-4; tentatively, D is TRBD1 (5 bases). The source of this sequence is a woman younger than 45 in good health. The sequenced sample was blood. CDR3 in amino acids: CASSEVGAENIQYF. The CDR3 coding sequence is TGCGCCAGCAGTGAAGTAGGGGCTGAGAACATTCAGTACTTC.